This T cell receptor (beta chain) was recovered during a study of regulatory T cells in long-lasting Graves disease. Time point in this sample: newly diagnosed GD, antithyroid drugs for less than 3 months. The authors made the TCR library using RNA they extracted from PBMCs. Each of the patients was recruited from an endocrinology department situated in Xi'an, China. Combining iRepertoire HTBI primers with Arm-PCR of CDR3 regions, the authors built TCR beta libraries. TCRdb analysed the multiplex PCR reads with MiXCR anew, one entry per CDR3 protein. The sample includes around 400,000 distinct CDR3 sequences, around 11% of them seen just once. CDR3 size: 15 residues. Trimming removed 2 bases from V and 1 base from J, with 10 bases in between. CDR1 and CDR2 (germline): SGHTA, FQGTGA. This clonotype showed up many times. Antigen unknown. General study findings and limits: Persistent disease preferred TRBV28, TRBJ1-2 and TRBJ2-5.

The same data also contributed to another study, on T cells in Graves' hyperthyroidism and ophthalmopathy.

The source is a woman aged 18-29 years with Graves disease. The chain combines TRBV7-3 with TRBJ2-3; D gene ambiguous. The material sequenced was peripheral blood mononuclear cells (PBMCs), taken at new diagnosis, from a patient treated with antithyroid drugs. CDR3: CASSLGPGGTDTQYF. CDR3 nucleotides: TGTGCCAGCAGCTTAGGCCCGGGTGGCACAGATACGCAGTATTTT.